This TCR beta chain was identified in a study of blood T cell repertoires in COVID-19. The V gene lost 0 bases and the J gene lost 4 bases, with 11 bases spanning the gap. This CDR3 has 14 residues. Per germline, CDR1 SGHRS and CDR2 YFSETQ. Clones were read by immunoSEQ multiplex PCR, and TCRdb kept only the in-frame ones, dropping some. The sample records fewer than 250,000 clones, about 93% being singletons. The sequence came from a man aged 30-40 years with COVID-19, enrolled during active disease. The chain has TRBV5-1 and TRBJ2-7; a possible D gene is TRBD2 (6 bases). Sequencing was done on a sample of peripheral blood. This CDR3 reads CASSLEGGVYEQYF. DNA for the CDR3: TGCGCCAGCAGCTTGGAAGGAGGGGTGTACGAGCAGTACTTC.